This record covers a single T cell receptor beta chain. No antigen is known for it. The sample originates from a study of cytomegalovirus exposure and HLA in healthy donors. Study findings and constraints: In vitro, a few CMV-associated chains proved specific for CMV antigens. Productive status was seen about 90% or about 30% of the time for most TCR beta V segments in an earlier analysis. Among TCR beta chains, those listed as cytomegalovirus-associated numbered under 200. Serostatus for CMV was the only available immune exposure information.

With 60 Vbeta and 13 Jbeta primers, the PCR was carried out. Sequencing used immunoSEQ multiplex PCR; TCRdb keeps in-frame clones, though not all of them. The sample has some 150,000 clones, around 79% seen once; the top ten hold less than 3.5%. The CDR3 has 17 residues. CDR1 and CDR2 from the germline V gene are SGHAT and FQNNGV. V trimming: 8 bases; J trimming: 3 bases; junction bases outside the gene matches: 15. The genes are TRBV11-2 and TRBJ1-2, with TRBD1 matching over 10 bases. The receptor comes from a man aged 35 to 55 in good health and CMV-seropositive. The sequenced material came from PBMCs. Here the CDR3 reads CASARPPPGTGDYGYTF. CDR3 DNA sequence: TGTGCCAGCGCACGGCCCCCACCCGGGACAGGGGACTATGGCTACACCTTC. Complete variable domain (other parts from reference TRBV11-2 and TRBJ1-2): EAGVAQSPRYKIIEKRQSVAFWCNPISGHATLYWYQQILGQGPKLLIQFQNNGVVDDSQLPKDRFSAERLKGVDSTLKIQPAKLEDSAVYLCASARPPPGTGDYGYTFGSGTRLTVV.